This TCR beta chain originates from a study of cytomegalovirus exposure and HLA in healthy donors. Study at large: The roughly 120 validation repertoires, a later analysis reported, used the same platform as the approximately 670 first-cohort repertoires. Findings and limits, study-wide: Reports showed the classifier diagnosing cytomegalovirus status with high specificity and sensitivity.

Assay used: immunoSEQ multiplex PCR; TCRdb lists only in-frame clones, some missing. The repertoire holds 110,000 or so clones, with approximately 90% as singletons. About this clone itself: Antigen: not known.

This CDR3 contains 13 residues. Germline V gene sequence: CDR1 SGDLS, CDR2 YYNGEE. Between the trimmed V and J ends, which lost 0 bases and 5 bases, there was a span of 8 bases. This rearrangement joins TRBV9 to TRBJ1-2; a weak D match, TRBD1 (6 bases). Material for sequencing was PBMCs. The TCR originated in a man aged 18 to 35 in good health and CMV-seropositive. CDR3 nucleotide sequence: TGTGCCAGCAGCGTAGCCAGGGGATATGGCTACACCTTC. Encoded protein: CASSVARGYGYTF.